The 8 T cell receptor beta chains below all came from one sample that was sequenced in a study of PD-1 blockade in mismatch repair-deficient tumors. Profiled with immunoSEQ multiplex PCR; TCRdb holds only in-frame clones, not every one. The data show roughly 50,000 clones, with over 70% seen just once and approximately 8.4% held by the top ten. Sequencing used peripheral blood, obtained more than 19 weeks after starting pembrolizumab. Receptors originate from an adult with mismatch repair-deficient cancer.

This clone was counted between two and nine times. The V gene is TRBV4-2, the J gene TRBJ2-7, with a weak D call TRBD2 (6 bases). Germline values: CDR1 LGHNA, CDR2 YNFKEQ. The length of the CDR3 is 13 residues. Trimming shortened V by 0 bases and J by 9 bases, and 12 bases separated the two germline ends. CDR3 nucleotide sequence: TGTGCCAGCAGCCAAGATACCGGGAGCGCGCAGTACTTC. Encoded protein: CASSQDTGSAQYF.

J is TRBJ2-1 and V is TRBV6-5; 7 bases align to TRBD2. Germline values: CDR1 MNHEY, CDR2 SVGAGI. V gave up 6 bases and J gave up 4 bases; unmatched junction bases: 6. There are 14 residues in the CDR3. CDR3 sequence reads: CASSAGTTYNEQFF. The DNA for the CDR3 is TGTGCCAGCAGCGCCGGGACTACATACAATGAGCAGTTCTTC.

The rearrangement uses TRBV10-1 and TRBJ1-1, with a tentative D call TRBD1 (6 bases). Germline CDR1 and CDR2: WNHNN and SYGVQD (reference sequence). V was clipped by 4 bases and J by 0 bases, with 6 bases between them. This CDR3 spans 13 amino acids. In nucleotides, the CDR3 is TGCGCCAGCAGTGCAGGGGTGAACACTGAAGCTTTCTTT. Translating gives CASSAGVNTEAFF.

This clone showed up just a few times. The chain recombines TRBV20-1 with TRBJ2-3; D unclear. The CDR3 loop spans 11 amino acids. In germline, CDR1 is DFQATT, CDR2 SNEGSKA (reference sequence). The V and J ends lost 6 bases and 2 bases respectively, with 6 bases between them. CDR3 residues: CSAVTTDTQYF. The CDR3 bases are TGCAGTGCCGTAACCACAGATACGCAGTATTTT.

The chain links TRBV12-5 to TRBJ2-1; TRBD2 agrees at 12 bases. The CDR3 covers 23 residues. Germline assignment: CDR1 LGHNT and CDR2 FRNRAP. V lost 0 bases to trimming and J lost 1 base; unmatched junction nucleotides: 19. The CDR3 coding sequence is TGTGCTAGTGGTTTGGTACGACGGTGGGAGGCACTAGCGGGAGGTTTTTCCTACAATGAGCAGTTCTTC. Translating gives CASGLVRRWEALAGGFSYNEQFF.

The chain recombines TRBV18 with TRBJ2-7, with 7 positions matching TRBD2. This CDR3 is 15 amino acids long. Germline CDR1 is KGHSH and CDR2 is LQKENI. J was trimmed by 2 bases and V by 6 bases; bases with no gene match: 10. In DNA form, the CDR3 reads TGTGCCAGCTCCCCTGGGGGGGGAGGTACCTACGAGCAGTACTTC. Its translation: CASSPGGGGTYEQYF.

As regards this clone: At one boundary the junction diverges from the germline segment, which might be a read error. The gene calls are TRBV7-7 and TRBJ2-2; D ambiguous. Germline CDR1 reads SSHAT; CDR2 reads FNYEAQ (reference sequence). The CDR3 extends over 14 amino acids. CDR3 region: CASSPPSNTGELFF. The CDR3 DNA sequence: TGTGCTAGCAGCCCGCCATCGAACACCGGGGAGCTGTTTTTT. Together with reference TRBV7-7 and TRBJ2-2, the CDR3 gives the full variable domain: GAGVSQSPRYKVTKRGQDVTLRCDPISSHATLYWYQQALGQGPEFLTYFNYEAQPDKSGLPSDRFSAERPEGSISTLTIQRTEQRDSAMYRCASSPPSNTGELFFGEGSRLTVL.

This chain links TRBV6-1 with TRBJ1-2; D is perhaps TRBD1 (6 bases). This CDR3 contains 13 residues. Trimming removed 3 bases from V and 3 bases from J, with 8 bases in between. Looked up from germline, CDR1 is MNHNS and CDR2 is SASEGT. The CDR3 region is CASSDRGHYGYTF. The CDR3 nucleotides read TGTGCCAGCAGTGACAGGGGACACTATGGCTACACCTTC.